What follows is one TCR beta chain and its context. The CDR3 has 17 amino acids. The ends lost 6 bases at V and 0 bases at J; junction bases unmatched: 10. Germline V gene lookup returns CDR1 LNHDA and CDR2 SQIVND (reference sequence). This sample is part of a study of blood T cell repertoires in COVID-19. As originally analysed: Estimates of nucleated cell counts were drawn from the amplification of reference gene primers. Data came from immunoSEQ multiplex PCR; TCRdb stores just in-frame clones and leaves some out. The V and J calls and clone size come from that table; D and trimming were worked out from the DNA. The sample records around 280,000 clones, just under 85% being singletons.

The receptor's source is a woman in her 50s with active or convalescent COVID-19. The rearrangement joins TRBV19 to TRBJ2-4; 8 nucleotides align to TRBD2. The sequenced sample was peripheral blood. The CDR3 sequence is CASSEGTSGLAKNIQYF. The CDR3 DNA sequence: TGTGCCAGTAGCGAGGGAACTAGCGGATTAGCCAAAAACATTCAGTACTTC.